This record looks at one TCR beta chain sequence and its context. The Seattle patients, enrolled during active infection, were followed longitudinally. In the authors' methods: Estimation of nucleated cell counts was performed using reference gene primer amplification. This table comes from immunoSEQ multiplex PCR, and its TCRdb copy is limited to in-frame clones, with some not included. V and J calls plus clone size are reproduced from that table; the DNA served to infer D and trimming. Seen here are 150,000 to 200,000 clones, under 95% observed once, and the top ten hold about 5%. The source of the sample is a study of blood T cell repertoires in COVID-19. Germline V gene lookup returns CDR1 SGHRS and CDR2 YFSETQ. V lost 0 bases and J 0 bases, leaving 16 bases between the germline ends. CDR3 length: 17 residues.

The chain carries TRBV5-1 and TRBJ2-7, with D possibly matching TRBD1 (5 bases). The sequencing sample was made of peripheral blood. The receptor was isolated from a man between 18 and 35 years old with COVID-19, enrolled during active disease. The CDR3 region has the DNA TGCGCCAGCAGCTTGGGACCGTGGCAGGGTAGCTCCTACGAGCAGTACTTC. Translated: CASSLGPWQGSSYEQYF.